The entry that follows covers one T cell receptor beta chain sequence. The antigen is undetermined. This entry is derived from a study of cytomegalovirus exposure and HLA in healthy donors. The overall study: The 130 or so validation repertoires, a later analysis reported, used the same platform as the 666 first-cohort repertoires.

Study outcomes and limitations: Cytomegalovirus-associated status was assigned to more than 150 TCR beta chains.

An approximately 130-subject validation cohort, separate from the 666-subject first cohort, supplied the donors. Only in-frame clones appear in the TCRdb table, and some are missing; sequencing was by immunoSEQ multiplex PCR. Seen here are under 400,000 clones, roughly 88% observed once, and the top ten hold approximately 0.95%. The CDR3 spans 14 residues. Losses at the gene ends were 2 bases for V and 1 base for J; bases not matched to a gene: 3. Germline V gives CDR1 SGHRS, CDR2 YFSETQ. The sequence was collected from a man aged 25 to 40 in good health and CMV-seronegative. The sample comprised PBMCs. The chain carries TRBV5-1 and TRBJ2-7; 7 bases are shared with TRBD1. The chain's CDR3 is CASSLGTVSYEQYF. CDR3 DNA sequence: TGCGCCAGCAGCTTAGGGACAGTTTCCTACGAGCAGTACTTC.